The text below deals with one T cell receptor (beta chain). The primer mix had 60 Vbeta and 13 Jbeta primers. Using immunoSEQ multiplex PCR, the repertoire was profiled, and TCRdb retains in-frame clones only, with some absent. This repertoire shows 150,000 to 200,000 clones, around 68% found once; its top ten account for approximately 1.5%. These data are taken from a study of cytomegalovirus exposure and HLA in healthy donors. The V and J ends lost 4 bases and 3 bases, in that order; junction bases with no gene match: 3. The CDR3 runs to 15 residues. Germline V gives CDR1 MNHEY, CDR2 SVGAGI. The chain couples TRBV6-5 to TRBJ1-2; TRBD1 matches at 12 bases. The sequencing input was PBMCs. The origin of this receptor is a man aged 45-65 years in good health and CMV-seronegative. The CDR3 DNA follows: TGTGCCAGCAGTTCCGGGACAGGGGGCGACTATGGCTACACCTTC. Protein sequence: CASSSGTGGDYGYTF.